This entry describes one TCR beta chain. This clonotype was recorded at least ten times. Its recognized antigen is unknown. Per-base qualities were not stored, and no clone one base away is much larger. The data were obtained in a study of T-cell reconstitution after alpha-beta-depleted transplantation in children (dated by TCRdb to between 2015 and 2016). In the study overall: Using TCR repertoire profiling, the study quantitatively followed how T-cell immune reconstitution unfolded in children after TCRalphabeta/CD19-depleted allogeneic hematopoietic cell transplantation. What the research found in general, with its limitations: About two months after transplant, the apparently early recovery of alphabetaT-cell counts reportedly depended on just several hundred clones that had expanded rapidly and came from non-depleted graft cells. Over subsequent months, a decline in hyperexpanded clone frequencies was noted, and after one year, T-cell counts and TCRbeta diversity were mostly ascribed to newly produced T cells. In some patients, high TCRbeta diversity at day 60 was attributed to recipient T cells and intrathymic progenitors that had survived conditioning.

Receptors were amplified or captured by PCR. TCRdb records Illumina HiSeq 2500 as the sequencer. TCR libraries were prepared with molecular barcoding, using unique molecular identifiers to normalize TCRbeta repertoire quantification. TCRdb reanalyzed the raw reads on its own, using fastp at Q25 for trimming and MiXCR for clone calling, and kept in-frame beta chains. Merged by CDR3 protein, the rows form single entries marked with the most common genes and DNA. In this sample the table shows 60,000 to 70,000 distinct CDR3 sequences, 4% to 5% of which occur a single time. The ten largest account for approximately 19% of the sample. Sequences LGHDT (CDR1) and YNNKEL (CDR2) are obtained from the germline V gene (reference sequence). From the cysteine through the phenylalanine, the CDR3 covers 13 amino acids. The CDR3 DNA has 39 bases and is translated from base 1. V and J lose 3 bases and 3 bases, and a span of 8 bases separates them.

The intended sense of this specimen's treatment or condition label: allogeneic hematopoietic cell transplantation with graft depleted of TCRalphabeta T cells and CD19 B cells. TCRalphabeta/CD19-depleted allogeneic hematopoietic cell grafts were given to the transplant recipients, all of whom were children. The chain was built from TRBV3-1 and TRBJ1-1; the D segment cannot be called with confidence. The receptor was derived from a boy under two years old who had a stem cell transplant for acute myeloid leukemia, so the T cells may come from the graft donor. The source material was PBMCs, mostly from graft donor cells, sampled 180 days after TCRalphabeta/CD19-depleted stem cell transplant. The DNA sequence reads TGTGCCAGCAGCCACGACGGTCACACTGAAGCTTTCTTT. This codes for CASSHDGHTEAFF.